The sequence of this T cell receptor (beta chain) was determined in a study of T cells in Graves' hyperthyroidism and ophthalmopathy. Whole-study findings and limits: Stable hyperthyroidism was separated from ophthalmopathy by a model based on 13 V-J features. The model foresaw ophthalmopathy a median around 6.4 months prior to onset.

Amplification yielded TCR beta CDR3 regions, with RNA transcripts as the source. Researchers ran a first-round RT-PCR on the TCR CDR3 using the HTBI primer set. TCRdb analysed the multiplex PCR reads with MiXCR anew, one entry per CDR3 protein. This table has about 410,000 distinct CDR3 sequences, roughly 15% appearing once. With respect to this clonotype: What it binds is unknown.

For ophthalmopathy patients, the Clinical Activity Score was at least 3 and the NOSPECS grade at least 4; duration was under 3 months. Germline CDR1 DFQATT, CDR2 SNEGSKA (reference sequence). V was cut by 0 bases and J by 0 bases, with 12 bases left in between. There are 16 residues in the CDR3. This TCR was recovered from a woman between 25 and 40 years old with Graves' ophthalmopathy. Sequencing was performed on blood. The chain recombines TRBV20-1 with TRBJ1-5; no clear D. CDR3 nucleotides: TGCAGTGCTAGAGAGGATTTAGAGTATAGCAATCAGCCCCAGCATTTT. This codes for CSAREDLEYSNQPQHF.